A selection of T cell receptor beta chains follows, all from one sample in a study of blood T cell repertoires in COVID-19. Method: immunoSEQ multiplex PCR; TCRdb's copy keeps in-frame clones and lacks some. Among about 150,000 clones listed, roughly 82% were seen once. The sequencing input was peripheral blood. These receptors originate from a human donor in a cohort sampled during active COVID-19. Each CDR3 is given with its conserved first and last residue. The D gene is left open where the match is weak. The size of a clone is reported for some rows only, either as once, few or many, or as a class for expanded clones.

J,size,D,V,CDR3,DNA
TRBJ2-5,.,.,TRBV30,CAWSVLKGGETQYF,TGTGCCTGGAGTGTACTAAAAGGGGGAGAGACCCAGTACTTC
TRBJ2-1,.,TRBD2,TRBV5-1,CASSSWTSGGGNEQFF,TGCGCCAGCAGCTCCTGGACTAGCGGAGGGGGTAATGAGCAGTTCTTC
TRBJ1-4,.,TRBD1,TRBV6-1,CASSERLPGQIEKLFF,TGTGCCAGCAGTGAACGGCTACCGGGACAGATAGAAAAACTGTTTTTT
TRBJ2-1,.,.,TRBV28,CASSPQGWNEQFF,TGTGCCAGCAGTCCACAGGGTTGGAATGAGCAGTTCTTC
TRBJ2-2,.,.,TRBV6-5,CASSSDTTGYTGELFF,TGTGCCAGCAGTTCTGACACAACAGGGTACACCGGGGAGCTGTTTTTT
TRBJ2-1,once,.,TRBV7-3,CASSLAPTNPTRNEQFF,TGTGCCAGCAGCTTAGCCCCGACTAACCCTACAAGGAATGAGCAGTTCTTC
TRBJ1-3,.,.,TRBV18,CASSPLISSGNTIYF,TGTGCCAGCTCACCCCTGATCAGCTCTGGAAACACCATATATTTT
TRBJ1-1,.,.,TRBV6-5,CASKYLDSPLFF,TGTGCCAGCAAGTACCTGGACAGCCCTTTGTTCTTT
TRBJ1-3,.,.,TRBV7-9,CASSPSLSGNTIYF,TGTGCCAGCAGCCCGAGCCTCTCTGGAAACACCATATATTTT
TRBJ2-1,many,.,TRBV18,CASSRATGYSYNEQFF,TGTGCCAGCTCAAGAGCTACAGGGTACTCATACAATGAGCAGTTCTTC
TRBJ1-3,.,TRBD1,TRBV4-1,CASSQDSGTAGNTIYF,TGCGCCAGCAGCCAGGATTCCGGGACAGCTGGAAACACCATATATTTT
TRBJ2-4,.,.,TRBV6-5,CASSYDRQKNIQYF,TGTGCCAGCAGTTACGACCGACAGAAAAACATTCAGTACTTC
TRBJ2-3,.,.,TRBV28,CASSRDFTDTQYF,TGTGCCAGCAGTCGGGACTTCACAGATACGCAGTATTTT
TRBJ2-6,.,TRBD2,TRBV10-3,CAISGLAGDSGANVLTF,TGTGCCATCAGTGGACTAGCGGGGGACTCTGGGGCCAACGTCCTGACTTTC
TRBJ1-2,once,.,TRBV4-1,CASSPGLQGLYGYTF,TGCGCCAGCAGCCCGGGGCTGCAGGGACTCTATGGCTACACCTTC
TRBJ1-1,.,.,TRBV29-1,CSVEETMNTEAFF,TGCAGCGTTGAAGAGACAATGAACACTGAAGCTTTCTTT
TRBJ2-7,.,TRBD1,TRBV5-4,CASSSRDSSYEQYF,TGTGCCAGCAGTAGCCGGGACAGCAGCTACGAGCAGTACTTC
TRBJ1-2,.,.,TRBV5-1,CASSSTGYGYTF,TGCGCCAGCTCCTCGACGGGCTATGGCTACACCTTC
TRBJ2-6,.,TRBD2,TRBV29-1,CSVPTGGNVLTF,TGCAGCGTCCCGACGGGGGGCAACGTCCTGACTTTC
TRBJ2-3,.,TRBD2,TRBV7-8,CASTPRTSSTDTQYF,TGTGCCAGCACCCCTAGGACTAGCAGCACAGATACGCAGTATTTT
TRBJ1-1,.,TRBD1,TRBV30,CAWSVGTAEAFF,TGTGCCTGGAGTGTTGGGACAGCCGAAGCTTTCTTT
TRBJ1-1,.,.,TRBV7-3,CASRRTGTNTEAFF,TGTGCCAGCAGACGTACAGGGACGAACACTGAAGCTTTCTTT
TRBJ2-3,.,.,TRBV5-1,CASSPAVTSTDTQYF,TGCGCCAGCAGCCCAGCGGTAACTAGCACAGATACGCAGTATTTT